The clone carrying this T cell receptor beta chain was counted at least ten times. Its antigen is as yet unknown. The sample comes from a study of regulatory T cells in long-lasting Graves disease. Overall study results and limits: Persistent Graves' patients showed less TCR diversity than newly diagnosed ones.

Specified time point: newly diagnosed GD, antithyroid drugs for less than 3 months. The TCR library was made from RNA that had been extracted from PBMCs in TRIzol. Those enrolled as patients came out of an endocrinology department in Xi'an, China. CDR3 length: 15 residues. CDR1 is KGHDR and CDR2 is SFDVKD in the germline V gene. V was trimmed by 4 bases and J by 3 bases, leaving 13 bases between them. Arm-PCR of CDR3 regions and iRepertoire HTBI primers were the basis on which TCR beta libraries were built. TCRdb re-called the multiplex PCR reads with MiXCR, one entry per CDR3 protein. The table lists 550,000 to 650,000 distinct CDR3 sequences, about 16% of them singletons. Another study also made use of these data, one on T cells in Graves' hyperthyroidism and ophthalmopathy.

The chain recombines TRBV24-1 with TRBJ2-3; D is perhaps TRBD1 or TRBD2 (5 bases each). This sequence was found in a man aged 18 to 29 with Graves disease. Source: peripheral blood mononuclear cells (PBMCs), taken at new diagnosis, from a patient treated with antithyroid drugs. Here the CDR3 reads CATSDFGAGTDTQYF. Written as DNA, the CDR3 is TGTGCCACCAGTGACTTCGGGGCAGGAACAGATACGCAGTATTTT.